Below, 5 T cell receptor beta chains from the same sample are listed, as sequenced in a study of blood T cells in healthy people across ages. Using a J-beta primer mix together with a sample-barcoded 5' primer, a second PCR was run for roughly 7 to 11 cycles. TCRdb re-called the 5' RACE reads through MiXCR, storing one row per CDR3 protein. The sample records about a million distinct CDR3 sequences, around two fifths being singletons. What was sequenced was blood. These receptors all come from a man aged 18-30 years in good health.

A single count supports this clonotype. This chain connects TRBV18 to TRBJ2-1; the match to TRBD2 covers 8 bases. Germline V lookup: CDR1 KGHSH, CDR2 LQKENI. The CDR3 has 14 residues. Unmatched junction bases numbered 7, after V lost 9 bases and J lost 3 bases. The CDR3 nucleotides read TGTGCCAGTTCCGGGACTAGTCTCTACAATGAGCAGTTCTTC. Translation: CASSGTSLYNEQFF.

V and J are TRBV6-6 and TRBJ2-1; D is perhaps TRBD1 (5 bases). The V end lost 7 bases, the J end lost 7 bases, and 11 bases lay between the germline ends. The CDR3 length is 12 residues. In germline, CDR1 is MNHNY, CDR2 SVGAGI (reference sequence). The CDR3 loop reads CASNDRINEQFF. The CDR3, as DNA: TGTGCCAGCAATGACAGAATTAATGAGCAGTTCTTC.

The rearrangement links TRBV4-3 to TRBJ2-7; no definite D call. The closer fit of TRBJ2-5 to the DNA end suggests the J call may be wrong. CDR3 length equals 17 residues. CDR1 is LGHNA and CDR2 is YSLEER in the germline V gene. CDR3 region: CASSQVRAARLGETQYF. The CDR3 DNA is TGCGCCAGCAGCCAAGTACGGGCTGCCCGCTTAGGAGAGACCCAGTACTTC.

This clonotype was recorded a few times. The chain carries TRBV28 and TRBJ1-5; 8 bases are a match to TRBD1. This CDR3 spans 14 amino acids. The V and J ends lost 6 bases and 4 bases, in that order; junction bases with no gene match: 5. Germline-derived CDR1 and CDR2 are MDHEN and SYDVKM. This CDR3 reads CASRRQGNNQPQHF. CDR3 nucleotides: TGTGCCAGCAGACGACAGGGGAATAATCAGCCCCAGCATTTT. The whole variable domain, remainder taken from reference TRBV28 and TRBJ1-5, is DVKVTQSSRYLVKRTGEKVFLECVQDMDHENMFWYRQDPGLGLRLIYFSYDVKMKEKGDIPEGYSVSREKKERFSLILESASTNQTSMYLCASRRQGNNQPQHFGDGTRLSIL.

The chain couples TRBV27 to TRBJ2-7, with 8 bases fitting TRBD2. This CDR3 contains 14 residues. Germline CDR1 is MNHEY and CDR2 is SMNVEV (reference sequence). The ends lost 7 bases at V and 7 bases at J; junction bases unmatched: 12. CDR3 in amino acids: CASIKRGSRDEQYF. The CDR3 region has the DNA TGTGCCAGCATAAAGCGGGGGTCCAGGGATGAGCAGTACTTC.